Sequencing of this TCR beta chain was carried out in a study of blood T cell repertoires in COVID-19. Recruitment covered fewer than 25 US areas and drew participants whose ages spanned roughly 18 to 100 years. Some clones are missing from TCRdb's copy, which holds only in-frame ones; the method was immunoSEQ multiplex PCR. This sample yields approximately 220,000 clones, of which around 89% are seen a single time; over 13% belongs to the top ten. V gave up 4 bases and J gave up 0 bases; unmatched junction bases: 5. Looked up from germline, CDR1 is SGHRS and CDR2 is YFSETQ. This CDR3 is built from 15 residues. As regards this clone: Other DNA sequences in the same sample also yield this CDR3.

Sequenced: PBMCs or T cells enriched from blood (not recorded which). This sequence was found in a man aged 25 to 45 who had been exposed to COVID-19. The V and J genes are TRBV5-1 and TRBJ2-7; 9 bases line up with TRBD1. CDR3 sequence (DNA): TGCGCCAGCAGCCGTCTGACAGGGGGCTCCTACGAGCAGTACTTC. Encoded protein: CASSRLTGGSYEQYF.